The 8 T cell receptor beta chains given below trace back to one sample, sequenced in a study of regulatory T cells in long-lasting Graves disease. Libraries of TCR beta came from iRepertoire HTBI primers plus Arm-PCR of CDR3 regions. MiXCR was run by TCRdb on the multiplex PCR reads, yielding one entry per CDR3 protein. The table lists 320,000 or so distinct CDR3 sequences, 15% to 20% of them singletons. Time point specified: newly diagnosed GD, antithyroid drugs for less than 3 months. Scientists built the TCR library using RNA that was extracted from PBMCs. The sequencing here drew on peripheral blood mononuclear cells (PBMCs), taken at new diagnosis, from a patient treated with antithyroid drugs. The receptors here all came from a female donor with Graves disease.

This clonotype was recorded many times. This chain joins TRBV28 and TRBJ2-7; D unclear. Looked up from germline, CDR1 is MDHEN and CDR2 is SYDVKM. The V and J ends lost 3 bases and 1 base respectively, with 10 bases between them. The CDR3 covers 14 residues. This chain's CDR3 is CASSFRYSSYEQYF. For the CDR3, the DNA is TGTGCCAGCAGTTTCCGGTACAGTTCCTACGAGCAGTACTTC. The whole variable domain, filled in from reference TRBV28 and TRBJ2-7, reads DVKVTQSSRYLVKRTGEKVFLECVQDMDHENMFWYRQDPGLGLRLIYFSYDVKMKEKGDIPEGYSVSREKKERFSLILESASTNQTSMYLCASSFRYSSYEQYFGPGTRLTVT.

This clonotype was counted at least ten times. V usage is TRBV20-1 and J usage is TRBJ1-2; maybe TRBD1 (5 bases). V lost 6 bases and J lost 0, with 17 bases in between. Germline values: CDR1 DFQATT, CDR2 SNEGSKA (reference sequence). The CDR3 runs to 15 residues. This chain's CDR3 is CSAPRGGLANYGYTF. The CDR3 bases are TGCAGTGCCCCGCGGGGGGGACTCGCTAACTATGGCTACACCTTC.

J is TRBJ1-4 and V is TRBV28; D unresolved. V was cut by 3 bases and J by 0 bases, with 8 bases left in between. The CDR3 length is 15 residues. Germline loops: CDR1 MDHEN, CDR2 SYDVKM. CDR3 sequence: CASSFVGTTNEKLFF. DNA of the CDR3: TGTGCCAGCAGTTTTGTAGGAACAACTAATGAAAAACTGTTTTTT.

This clonotype was found many times. The CDR3 sequence is CASSAGSSGYSNQPQHF. The DNA for the CDR3 is TGTGCCAGCAGTGCGGGTAGTAGCGGTTATAGCAATCAGCCCCAGCATTTT. The gene calls are TRBV2 and TRBJ1-5; D remains unclear. Trimming removed 4 bases at V and 0 bases at J, with 16 bases between. The length of the CDR3 is 17 residues. Germline CDR1 and CDR2: SNHLY and FYNNEI.

This clonotype came up many times. The chain combines TRBV10-3 with TRBJ1-2; unclear D gene. Trimming removed 6 bases from V and 6 bases from J, with 14 bases in between. The CDR3 is 13 amino acids. Germline loops: CDR1 ENHRY, CDR2 SYGVKD. DNA of the CDR3: TGTGCCATCAGGGGAACGCGGATGGATGGCTACACCTTC. This sequence encodes CAIRGTRMDGYTF.

The table lists this clonotype with many counts. The rearrangement uses TRBV5-1 and TRBJ2-7, with D possibly TRBD1 on 6 matching bases. Germline V lookup: CDR1 SGHRS, CDR2 YFSETQ. V was clipped by 4 bases and J by 1 base, with 15 bases between them. The CDR3 spans 15 residues. CDR3 bases: TGCGCCAGCAGCGTTTCCGGGACATCTTCCTACGAGCAGTACTTC. This codes for CASSVSGTSSYEQYF. Using reference TRBV5-1 and TRBJ2-7 for the parts outside the CDR3, the full variable domain is KAGVTQTPRYLIKTRGQQVTLSCSPISGHRSVSWYQQTPGQGLQFLFEYFSETQRNKGNFPGRFSGRQFSNSRSEMNVSTLELGDSALYLCASSVSGTSSYEQYFGPGTRLTVT.

This clonotype was detected a few times. V and J are TRBV14 and TRBJ2-7, with D possibly TRBD1 on 6 matching bases. Per germline, CDR1 SGHDN and CDR2 FVKESK. Trimming cost V 4 bases and J 3 bases, with 13 bases left between them. The CDR3 consists of 14 residues. The CDR3 is CASSRVGGFYEQYF. The CDR3 DNA reads TGTGCCAGCAGCCGCGTAGGGGGTTTCTACGAGCAGTACTTC.

This clonotype was seen at least ten times. The V call is TRBV9, the J call TRBJ1-2, with D perhaps TRBD1 (6 bases). CDR3 size: 15 residues. Germline V gene lookup returns CDR1 SGDLS and CDR2 YYNGEE. The germline V and J ends were trimmed by 4 bases and 0 bases, with 13 bases remaining between them. The DNA for the CDR3 is TGTGCCAGCAGCCCAGGACAGATGACTAACTATGGCTACACCTTC. It is translated as CASSPGQMTNYGYTF. The whole variable domain, filled in from reference TRBV9 and TRBJ1-2, reads DSGVTQTPKHLITATGQRVTLRCSPRSGDLSVYWYQQSLDQGLQFLIQYYNGEERAKGNILERFSAQQFPDLHSELNLSSLELGDSALYFCASSPGQMTNYGYTFGSGTRLTVV.